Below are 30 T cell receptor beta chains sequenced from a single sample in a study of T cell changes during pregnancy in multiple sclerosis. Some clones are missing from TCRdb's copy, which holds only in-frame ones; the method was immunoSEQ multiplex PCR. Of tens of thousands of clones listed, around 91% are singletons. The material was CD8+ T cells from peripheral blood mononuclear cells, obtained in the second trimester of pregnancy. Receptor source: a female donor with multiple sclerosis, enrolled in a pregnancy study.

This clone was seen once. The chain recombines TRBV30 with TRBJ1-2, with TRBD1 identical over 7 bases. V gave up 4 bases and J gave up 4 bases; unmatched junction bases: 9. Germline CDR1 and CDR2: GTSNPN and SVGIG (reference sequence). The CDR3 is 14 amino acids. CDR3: CAWTPGQSFYGYTF. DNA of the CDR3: TGTGCCTGGACCCCGGGACAGTCATTCTATGGCTACACCTTC.

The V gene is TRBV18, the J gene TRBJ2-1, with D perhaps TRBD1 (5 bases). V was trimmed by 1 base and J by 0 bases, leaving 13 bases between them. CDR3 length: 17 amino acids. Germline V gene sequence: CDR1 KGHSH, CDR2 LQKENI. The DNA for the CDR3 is TGTGCCAGCTCACCACGGCGACAGACCAGCTCCTACAATGAGCAGTTCTTC. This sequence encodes CASSPRRQTSSYNEQFF.

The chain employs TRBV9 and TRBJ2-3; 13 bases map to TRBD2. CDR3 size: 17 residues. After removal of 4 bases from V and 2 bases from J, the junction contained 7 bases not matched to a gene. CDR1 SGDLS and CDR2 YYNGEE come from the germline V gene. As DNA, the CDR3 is TGTGCCAGCAGCCCCGGACTAGCGGGGGAACTCACAGATACGCAGTATTTT. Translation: CASSPGLAGELTDTQYF.

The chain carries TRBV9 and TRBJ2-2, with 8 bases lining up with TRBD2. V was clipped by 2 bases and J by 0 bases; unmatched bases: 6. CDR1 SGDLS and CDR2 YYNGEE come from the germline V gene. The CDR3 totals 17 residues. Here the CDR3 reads CASSVPRGGANTGELFF. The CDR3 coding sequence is TGTGCCAGCAGCGTTCCCCGGGGGGGCGCGAACACCGGGGAGCTGTTTTTT. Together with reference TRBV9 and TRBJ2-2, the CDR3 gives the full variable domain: DSGVTQTPKHLITATGQRVTLRCSPRSGDLSVYWYQQSLDQGLQFLIQYYNGEERAKGNILERFSAQQFPDLHSELNLSSLELGDSALYFCASSVPRGGANTGELFFGEGSRLTVL.

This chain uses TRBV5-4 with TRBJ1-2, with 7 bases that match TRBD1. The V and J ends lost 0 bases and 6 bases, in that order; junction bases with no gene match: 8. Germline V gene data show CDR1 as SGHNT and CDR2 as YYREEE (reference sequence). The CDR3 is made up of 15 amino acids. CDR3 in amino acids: CASSLGDSYLDGYTF. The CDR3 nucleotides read TGTGCCAGCAGCTTGGGGGACAGTTATTTGGATGGCTACACCTTC. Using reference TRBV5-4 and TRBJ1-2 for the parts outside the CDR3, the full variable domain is ETGVTQSPTHLIKTRGQQVTLRCSSQSGHNTVSWYQQALGQGPQFIFQYYREEENGRGNFPPRFSGLQFPNYSSELNVNALELDDSALYLCASSLGDSYLDGYTFGSGTRLTVV.

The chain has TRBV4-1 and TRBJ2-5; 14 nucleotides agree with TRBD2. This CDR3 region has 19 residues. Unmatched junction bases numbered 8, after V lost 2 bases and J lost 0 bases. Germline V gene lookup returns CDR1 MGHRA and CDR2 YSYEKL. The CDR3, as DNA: TGCGCCAGCAGCCAACCGGGACTAGCGGGGGAAAGGTACCAAGAGACCCAGTACTTC. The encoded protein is CASSQPGLAGERYQETQYF.

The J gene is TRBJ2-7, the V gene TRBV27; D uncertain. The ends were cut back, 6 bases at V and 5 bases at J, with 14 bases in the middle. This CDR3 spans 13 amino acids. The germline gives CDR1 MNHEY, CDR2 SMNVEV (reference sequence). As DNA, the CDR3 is TGTGCCAGCAGCCCCGGAGTCCGGAACGAGCAGTACTTC. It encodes CASSPGVRNEQYF.

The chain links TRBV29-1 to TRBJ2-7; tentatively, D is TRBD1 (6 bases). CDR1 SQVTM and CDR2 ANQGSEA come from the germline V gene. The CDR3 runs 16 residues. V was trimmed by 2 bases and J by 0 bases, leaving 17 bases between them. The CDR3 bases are TGCAGCGTTGAATCCGCTCAGGGGCCAAACTCCTACGAGCAGTACTTC. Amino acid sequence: CSVESAQGPNSYEQYF.

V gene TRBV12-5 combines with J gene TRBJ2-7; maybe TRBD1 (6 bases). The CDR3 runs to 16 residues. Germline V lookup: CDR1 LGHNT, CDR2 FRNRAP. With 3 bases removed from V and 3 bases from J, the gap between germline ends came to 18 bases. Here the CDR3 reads CASGFVPGTIRYEQYF. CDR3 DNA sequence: TGTGCTAGTGGTTTCGTTCCCGGGACAATCCGCTACGAGCAGTACTTC.

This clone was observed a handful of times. The CDR3 bases are TGTGCCAGCAGCTCGGACAGGGGTTACGAGCAGTACTTC. Amino acids: CASSSDRGYEQYF. The chain employs TRBV7-9 and TRBJ2-7; 9 bases line up with TRBD1. Trimming cost V 4 bases and J 4 bases; bases outside gene matches: 2. CDR1 and CDR2 from the germline V gene are SEHNR and FQNEAQ (reference sequence). The length of the CDR3 is 13 residues.

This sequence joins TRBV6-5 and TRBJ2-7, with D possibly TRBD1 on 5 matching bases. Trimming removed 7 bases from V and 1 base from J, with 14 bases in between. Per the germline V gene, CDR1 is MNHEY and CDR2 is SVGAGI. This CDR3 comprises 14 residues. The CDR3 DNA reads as TGTGCCAGCAACTATGGCGACAGTTCCTACGAGCAGTACTTC. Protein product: CASNYGDSSYEQYF.

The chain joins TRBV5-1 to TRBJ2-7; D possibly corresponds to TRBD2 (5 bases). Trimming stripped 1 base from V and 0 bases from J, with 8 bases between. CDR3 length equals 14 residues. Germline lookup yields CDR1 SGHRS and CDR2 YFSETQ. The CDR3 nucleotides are TGCGCCAGCAGCTTGCGGACTGGCTCCTACGAGCAGTACTTC. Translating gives CASSLRTGSYEQYF. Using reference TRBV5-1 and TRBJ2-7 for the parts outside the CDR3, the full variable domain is KAGVTQTPRYLIKTRGQQVTLSCSPISGHRSVSWYQQTPGQGLQFLFEYFSETQRNKGNFPGRFSGRQFSNSRSEMNVSTLELGDSALYLCASSLRTGSYEQYFGPGTRLTVT.

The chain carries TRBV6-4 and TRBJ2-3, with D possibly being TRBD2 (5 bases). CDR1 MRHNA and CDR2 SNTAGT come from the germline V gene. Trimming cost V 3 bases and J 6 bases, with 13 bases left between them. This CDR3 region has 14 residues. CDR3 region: CASSDPRGSDTQYF. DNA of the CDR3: TGTGCCAGCAGTGATCCCCGTGGGAGTGATACGCAGTATTTT.

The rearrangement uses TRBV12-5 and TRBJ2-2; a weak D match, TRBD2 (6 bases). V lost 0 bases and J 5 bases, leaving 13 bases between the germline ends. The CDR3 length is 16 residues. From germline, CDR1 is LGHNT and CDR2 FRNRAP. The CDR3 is CASGLVGGFRTGELFF. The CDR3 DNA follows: TGTGCTAGTGGTTTGGTAGGAGGGTTCCGAACCGGGGAGCTGTTTTTT.

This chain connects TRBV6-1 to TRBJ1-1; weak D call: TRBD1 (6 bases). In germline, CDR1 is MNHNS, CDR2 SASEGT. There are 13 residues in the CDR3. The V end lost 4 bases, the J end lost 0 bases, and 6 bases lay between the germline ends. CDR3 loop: CASSGTVNTEAFF. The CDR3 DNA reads TGTGCCAGCAGTGGGACAGTGAACACTGAAGCTTTCTTT.

The CDR3 region is CAWSRDSPYEQYF. The CDR3 region has the DNA TGTGCCTGGAGCCGGGACAGTCCCTACGAGCAGTACTTC. This chain connects TRBV30 to TRBJ2-7, with 7 bases lining up with TRBD1. With 3 bases clipped from V and 2 bases from J, the junction kept 4 bases outside the gene matches. This CDR3 has 13 amino acids. Germline values: CDR1 GTSNPN, CDR2 SVGIG (reference sequence).

CDR3 sequence (DNA): TGTGCCAGCAGTACTAGACAGGGATCGACAGACAATGAGCAGTTCTTC. This encodes CASSTRQGSTDNEQFF. This chain joins TRBV2 and TRBJ2-1; 7 bases line up with TRBD1. The length of the CDR3 is 16 residues. Trimming removed 5 bases from V and 5 bases from J; junction bases left unmatched: 12. Per the germline V gene, CDR1 is SNHLY and CDR2 is FYNNEI.

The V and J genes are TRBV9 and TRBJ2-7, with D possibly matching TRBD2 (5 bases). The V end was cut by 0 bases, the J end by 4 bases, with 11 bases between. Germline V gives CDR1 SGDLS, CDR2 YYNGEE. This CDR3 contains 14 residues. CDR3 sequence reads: CASSVGGIRYEQYF. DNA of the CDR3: TGTGCCAGCAGCGTAGGAGGGATACGTTACGAGCAGTACTTC.

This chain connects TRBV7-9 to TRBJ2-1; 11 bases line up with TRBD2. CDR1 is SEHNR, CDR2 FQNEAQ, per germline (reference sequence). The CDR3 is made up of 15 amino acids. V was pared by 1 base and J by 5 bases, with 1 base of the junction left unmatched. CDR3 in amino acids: CASSLVGLADNEQFF. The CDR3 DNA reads TGTGCCAGCAGCTTAGTGGGACTAGCGGACAATGAGCAGTTCTTC. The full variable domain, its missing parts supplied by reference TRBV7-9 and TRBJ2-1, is DTGVSQNPRHKITKRGQNVTFRCDPISEHNRLYWYRQTLGQGPEFLTYFQNEAQLEKSRLLSDRFSAERPKGSFSTLEIQRTEQGDSAMYLCASSLVGLADNEQFFGPGTRLTVL.

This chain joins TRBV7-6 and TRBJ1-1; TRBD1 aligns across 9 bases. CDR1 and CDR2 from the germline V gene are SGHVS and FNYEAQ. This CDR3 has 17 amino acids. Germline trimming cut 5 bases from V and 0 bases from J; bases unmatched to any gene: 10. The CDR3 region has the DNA TGTGCCAGCAGCCCTCGGACAGGGGATAGTATGAACACTGAAGCTTTCTTT. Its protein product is CASSPRTGDSMNTEAFF.

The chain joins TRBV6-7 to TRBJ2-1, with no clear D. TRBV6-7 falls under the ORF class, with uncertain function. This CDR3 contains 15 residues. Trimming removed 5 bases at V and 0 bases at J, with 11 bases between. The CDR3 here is CASSILVSSYNEQFF. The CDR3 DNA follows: TGTGCCAGCAGTATACTGGTGTCCTCCTACAATGAGCAGTTCTTC.

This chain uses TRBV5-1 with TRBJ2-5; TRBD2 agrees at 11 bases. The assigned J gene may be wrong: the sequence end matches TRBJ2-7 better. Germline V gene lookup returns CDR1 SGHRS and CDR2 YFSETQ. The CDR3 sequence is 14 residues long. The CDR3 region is CASTVTSGTYEQYF. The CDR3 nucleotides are TGCGCCAGCACGGTGACTAGCGGGACCTACGAGCAGTACTTC.

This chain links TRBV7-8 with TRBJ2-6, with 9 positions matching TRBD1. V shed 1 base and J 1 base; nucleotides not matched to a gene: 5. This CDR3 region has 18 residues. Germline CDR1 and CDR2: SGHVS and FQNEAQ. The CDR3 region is CASSLEGTGTSGANVLTF. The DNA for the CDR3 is TGTGCCAGCAGCTTAGAGGGGACAGGGACATCTGGGGCCAACGTCCTGACTTTC.

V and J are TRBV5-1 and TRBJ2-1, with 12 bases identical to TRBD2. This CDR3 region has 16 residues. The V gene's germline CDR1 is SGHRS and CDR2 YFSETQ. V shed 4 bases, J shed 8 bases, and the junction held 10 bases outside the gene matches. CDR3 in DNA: TGCGCCAGCAGCCTGCGGACTAGCGGGATGTGGGATGAGCAGTTCTTC. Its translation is CASSLRTSGMWDEQFF. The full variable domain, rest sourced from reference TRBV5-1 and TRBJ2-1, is KAGVTQTPRYLIKTRGQQVTLSCSPISGHRSVSWYQQTPGQGLQFLFEYFSETQRNKGNFPGRFSGRQFSNSRSEMNVSTLELGDSALYLCASSLRTSGMWDEQFFGPGTRLTVL.

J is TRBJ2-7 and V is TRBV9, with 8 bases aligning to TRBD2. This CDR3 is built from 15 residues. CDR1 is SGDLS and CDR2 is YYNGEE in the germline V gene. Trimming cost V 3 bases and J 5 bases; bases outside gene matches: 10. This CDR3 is CASSAQGAGVHEQYF. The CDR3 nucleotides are TGTGCCAGCAGCGCCCAGGGAGCGGGGGTGCACGAGCAGTACTTC.

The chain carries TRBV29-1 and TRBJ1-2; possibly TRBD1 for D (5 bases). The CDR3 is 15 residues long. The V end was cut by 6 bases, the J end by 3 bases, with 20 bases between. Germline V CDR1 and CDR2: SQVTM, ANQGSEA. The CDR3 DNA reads TGCAGCGTCGTCGGGGACTCCCGAATGTACTATGGCTACACCTTC. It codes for CSVVGDSRMYYGYTF. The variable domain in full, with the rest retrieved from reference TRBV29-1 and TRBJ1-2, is SAVISQKPSRDICQRGTSLTIQCQVDSQVTMMFWYRQQPGQSLTLIATANQGSEATYESGFVIDKFPISRPNLTFSTLTVSNMSPEDSSIYLCSVVGDSRMYYGYTFGSGTRLTVV.

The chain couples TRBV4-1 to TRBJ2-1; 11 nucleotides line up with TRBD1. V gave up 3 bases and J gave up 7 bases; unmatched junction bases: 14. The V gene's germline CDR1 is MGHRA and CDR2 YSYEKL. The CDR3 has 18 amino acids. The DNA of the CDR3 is TGCGCCAGCAGCCAGATACCGGGACAGGGGGAGAGTGAGAATGAGCAGTTCTTC. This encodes CASSQIPGQGESENEQFF.

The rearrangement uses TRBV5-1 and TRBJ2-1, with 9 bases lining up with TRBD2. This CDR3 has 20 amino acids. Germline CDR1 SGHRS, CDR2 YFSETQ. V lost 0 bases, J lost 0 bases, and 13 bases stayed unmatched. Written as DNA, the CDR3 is TGCGCCAGCAGCTTGGCCTTGTTAGCGGGAGAGGGGGCCTCCTACAATGAGCAGTTCTTC. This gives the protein CASSLALLAGEGASYNEQFF.

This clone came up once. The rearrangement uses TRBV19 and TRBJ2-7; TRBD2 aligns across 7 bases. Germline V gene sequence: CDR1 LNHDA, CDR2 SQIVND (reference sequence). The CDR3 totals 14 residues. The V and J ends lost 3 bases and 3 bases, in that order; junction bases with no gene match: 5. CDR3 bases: TGTGCCAGTAGTATGACTAGCTCGTTCTACGAGCAGTACTTC. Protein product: CASSMTSSFYEQYF.

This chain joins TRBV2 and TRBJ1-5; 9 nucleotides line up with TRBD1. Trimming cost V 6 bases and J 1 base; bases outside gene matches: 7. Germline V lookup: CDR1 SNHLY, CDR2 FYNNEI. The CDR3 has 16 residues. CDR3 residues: CASRRKTGGSNQPQHF. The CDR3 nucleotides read TGTGCCAGCAGGCGGAAGACAGGGGGGAGCAATCAGCCCCAGCATTTT. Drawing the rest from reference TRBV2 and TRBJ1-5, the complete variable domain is EPEVTQTPSHQVTQMGQEVILRCVPISNHLYFYWYRQILGQKVEFLVSFYNNEISEKSEIFDDQFSVERPDGSNFTLKIRSTKLEDSAMYFCASRRKTGGSNQPQHFGDGTRLSIL.